In its sample, the clone carrying this TCR beta chain was seen many times. Germline CDR1 reads MNHEY; CDR2 reads SVGEGT. The V gene end was trimmed by 6 bases and the J gene end by 6 bases; junction bases not matched to a gene: 5. The CDR3 totals 15 residues. This sample was included in a study of patients and donors after allogeneic stem cell transplantation. From the RT-PCR reads, TCRdb called clonotypes with MiXCR, one entry per CDR3 protein. The table shows 200,000 to 250,000 distinct CDR3 sequences, with 14% occurring only once. The V call is TRBV6-2 or TRBV6-3, the J call TRBJ2-1; 13 nucleotides match TRBD2. The source of this sequence is a human donor who was either an allogeneic HSCT recipient or a stem cell or donor lymphocyte infusion donor (not recorded which). It is not recorded whose cells these are; they may come from a transplant donor. The specimen sequenced was blood, either unsorted or a sorted T cell fraction (not recorded which). CDR3 DNA sequence: TGTGCCAGCAGCCCACTAGCGGGAGGGCCCAATGAGCAGTTCTTC. Amino acids: CASSPLAGGPNEQFF.